This T cell receptor (beta chain) was identified in a study of blood T cells in healthy people across ages. The study's findings and limits: Because sorting was not performed, PBMCs prevented conclusive naive versus antigen-experienced comparison. Diversity of TCR beta per million T cells declined in a roughly linear way with age.

The CDR3 is 14 amino acids. CDR1 MNHEY and CDR2 SMNVEV come from the germline V gene (reference sequence). Trimming took off 6 bases at V and 1 base at J, with 7 bases between the two ends. Turning to this clonotype: Its antigen is as yet unknown.

Using a J-beta primer mix together with a sample-barcoded 5' primer, a second PCR was run for about 6 to 11 cycles. MiXCR, applied by TCRdb to the 5' RACE reads, yields one record per CDR3 protein. The table shows about a million distinct CDR3 sequences, with roughly 51% occurring only once. The sequence came from a woman aged 60 to 75 in good health. The sample comprised blood. The V gene is TRBV27, the J gene TRBJ1-6; D not certain. CDR3 sequence: CASSGRSYNSPLHF. The CDR3 DNA follows: TGTGCCAGCAGCGGACGGTCCTATAATTCACCCCTCCACTTT.